This is a list of T cell receptor beta chains from one sample in a study of CD8 T cells in Susac syndrome. TCRdb reprocessed the immunoSEQ multiplex PCR reads with MiXCR, giving one entry per CDR3 protein. The table lists 190,000 or so distinct CDR3 sequences, around 96% of them singletons. The specimen was CD4+ T cells from PBMCs. The receptors here all came from a human donor with multiple sclerosis. CDR3s include the opening cysteine and the closing phenylalanine or tryptophan. The size entry is marked missing in some rows and otherwise reads once, few, many or a size class.

V: TRBV10-3
size: .
length: 14
J: TRBJ1-2
CDR3: CATTPNVEANGYTF

V: TRBV15
size: .
length: 15
J: TRBJ2-7
CDR3: CATSRDVGLPYEQYF

V: TRBV18
size: .
length: 14
J: TRBJ1-6
CDR3: CASSPAGGDSPLHF

V: TRBV7-9
size: .
length: 16
J: TRBJ2-1
CDR3: CASSRPGTEGLNEQFF

V: TRBV3-1
size: .
length: 15
J: TRBJ2-1
CDR3: CASSRGWLASDEQFF

V: TRBV19
size: once
length: 15
J: TRBJ2-3
CDR3: CASKLTGARPNTQYF

V: TRBV20-1
size: .
length: 14
J: TRBJ2-7
CDR3: CSARDLREGREQYF

V: TRBV6-2/TRBV6-3
size: once
length: 11
J: TRBJ2-1
CDR3: CASSTSGGVFF

V: TRBV27
size: .
length: 13
J: TRBJ2-7
CDR3: CASSLTPFYEQYF

V: TRBV27
size: .
length: 14
J: TRBJ1-2
CDR3: CASSYRQGWGGYTF

V: TRBV29-1
size: .
length: 10
J: TRBJ2-2
CDR3: CSVEAGELFF

V: TRBV9
size: .
length: 16
J: TRBJ1-5
CDR3: CASSEGQSLSNQPQHF

V: TRBV7-2
size: .
length: 13
J: TRBJ2-2
CDR3: CASSLAGPGELFF

V: TRBV7-7
size: .
length: 13
J: TRBJ1-1
CDR3: CASSKEPDTEAFF

V: TRBV20-1
size: .
length: 13
J: TRBJ2-7
CDR3: CSARDNAGNEQYF

V: TRBV5-1
size: .
length: 13
J: TRBJ1-1
CDR3: CASSPSPQEEAFF

V: TRBV5-6
size: once
length: 15
J: TRBJ1-6
CDR3: CASSGTGGYNSPLHF

V: TRBV7-3
size: .
length: 13
J: TRBJ2-1
CDR3: CASSSHSNNEQFF

V: TRBV7-3
size: .
length: 12
J: TRBJ2-7
CDR3: CASPIRGGGGYF

V: TRBV29-1
size: .
length: 13
J: TRBJ2-5
CDR3: CSAGTLYQETQYF

V: TRBV24-1
size: once
length: 18
J: TRBJ1-5
CDR3: CATNPSERAGFGNQPQHF

V: TRBV6-5
size: .
length: 13
J: TRBJ2-3
CDR3: CASSSPGADTQYF

V: TRBV3-1
size: .
length: 14
J: TRBJ1-1
CDR3: CASSQDTTNTEAFF

V: TRBV29-1
size: .
length: 15
J: TRBJ1-1
CDR3: CSILRTGGAGTEAFF

V: TRBV20-1
size: .
length: 12
J: TRBJ2-7
CDR3: CSARNQGDEQYF

V: TRBV12-3/TRBV12-4
size: .
length: 11
J: TRBJ2-7
CDR3: CASSLGTGEYF

V: TRBV20-1
size: .
length: 14
J: TRBJ2-1
CDR3: CSARDRLAANEQFF

V: TRBV6-1
size: .
length: 13
J: TRBJ1-5
CDR3: CASSPREDQPQHF

V: TRBV4-2
size: .
length: 15
J: TRBJ1-1
CDR3: CASTRVRDGNTEAFF

V: TRBV24-1
size: .
length: 16
J: TRBJ2-5
CDR3: CATSDPNPGDEETQYF

V: TRBV7-3
size: .
length: 14
J: TRBJ2-3
CDR3: CASSDSGSTDTQYF

V: TRBV27
size: .
length: 15
J: TRBJ1-2
CDR3: CASSLKVDVGYGYTF

V: TRBV29-1
size: .
length: 14
J: TRBJ2-3
CDR3: CSVCRGVGTDTQYF

V: TRBV7-9
size: .
length: 16
J: TRBJ1-6
CDR3: CASSRRVNRGNSPLHF

V: TRBV3-1
size: once
length: 14
J: TRBJ1-2
CDR3: CASSQERRGYGYTF

V: TRBV9
size: .
length: 13
J: TRBJ2-6
CDR3: CASSVGGANVLTF

V: TRBV3-1
size: .
length: 13
J: TRBJ2-5
CDR3: CASGGPYQETQYF

V: TRBV18
size: .
length: 13
J: TRBJ1-4
CDR3: CASSPDINEKLFF

V: TRBV6-6
size: once
length: 14
J: TRBJ2-5
CDR3: CASRASYLTETQYF

V: TRBV12-3/TRBV12-4
size: .
length: 17
J: TRBJ2-5
CDR3: CASSTIPGRITKETQYF

V: TRBV30
size: .
length: 13
J: TRBJ1-2
CDR3: CASGTEGRIGYTF

V: TRBV30
size: .
length: 13
J: TRBJ1-5
CDR3: CAWSQQGHQPQHF

V: TRBV25-1
size: .
length: 13
J: TRBJ2-7
CDR3: CASGEGVPYEQYF

V: TRBV7-6
size: once
length: 15
J: TRBJ1-6
CDR3: CASSTNRGGNSPLHF

V: TRBV20-1
size: .
length: 11
J: TRBJ2-7
CDR3: CSAEGVSEQYF

V: TRBV9
size: .
length: 14
J: TRBJ1-1
CDR3: CASSVDYMNTEAFF

V: TRBV6-2/TRBV6-3
size: .
length: 14
J: TRBJ2-7
CDR3: CASRSTGTGGEQYF

V: TRBV7-9
size: once
length: 15
J: TRBJ1-2
CDR3: CASRAGQLNNYGYTF

V: TRBV7-6
size: .
length: 11
J: TRBJ2-5
CDR3: CASGQRETQYF

V: TRBV3-1
size: .
length: 14
J: TRBJ1-1
CDR3: CASSSPREGTEAFF

V: TRBV20-1
size: .
length: 12
J: TRBJ2-7
CDR3: CSAGSRTGEQYF

V: TRBV6-1
size: .
length: 16
J: TRBJ2-1
CDR3: CASSKDRDSRYNEQFF

V: TRBV3-1
size: .
length: 14
J: TRBJ1-6
CDR3: CASSQGPGNSPLHF

V: TRBV29-1
size: .
length: 15
J: TRBJ1-2
CDR3: CSVEVRRGKVYGYTF

V: TRBV3-1
size: few
length: 11
J: TRBJ2-7
CDR3: CASSQVNEQYF

V: TRBV24-1
size: .
length: 12
J: TRBJ2-5
CDR3: CATSVAGGTQYF

V: TRBV3-1
size: .
length: 15
J: TRBJ2-3
CDR3: CASSPTSGRTDTQYF

V: TRBV27
size: .
length: 15
J: TRBJ2-5
CDR3: CASKILQGQGETQYF

V: TRBV3-1
size: .
length: 16
J: TRBJ2-7
CDR3: CASSQVPPPSSYEQYF

V: TRBV20-1
size: .
length: 13
J: TRBJ1-1
CDR3: CSASEQMNTEAFF